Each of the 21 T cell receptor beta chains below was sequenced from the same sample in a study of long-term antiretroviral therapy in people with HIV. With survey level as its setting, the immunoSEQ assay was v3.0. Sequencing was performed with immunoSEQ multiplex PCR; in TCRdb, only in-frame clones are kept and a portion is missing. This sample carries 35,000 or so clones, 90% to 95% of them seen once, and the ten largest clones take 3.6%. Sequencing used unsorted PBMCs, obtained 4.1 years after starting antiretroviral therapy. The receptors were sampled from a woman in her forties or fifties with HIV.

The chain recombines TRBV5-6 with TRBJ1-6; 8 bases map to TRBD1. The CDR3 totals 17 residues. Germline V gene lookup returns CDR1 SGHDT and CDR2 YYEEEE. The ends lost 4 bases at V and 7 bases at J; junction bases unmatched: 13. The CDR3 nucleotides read TGTGCCAGCAGCGTGATGGGTGGACAGGGCCACAATTCACCCCTCCACTTT. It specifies CASSVMGGQGHNSPLHF.

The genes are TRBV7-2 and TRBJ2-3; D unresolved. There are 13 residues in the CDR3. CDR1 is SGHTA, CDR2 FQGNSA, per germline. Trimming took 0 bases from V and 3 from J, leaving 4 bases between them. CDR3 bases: TGTGCCAGCAGCTTAGCACAGACAGATACGCAGTATTTT. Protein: CASSLAQTDTQYF.

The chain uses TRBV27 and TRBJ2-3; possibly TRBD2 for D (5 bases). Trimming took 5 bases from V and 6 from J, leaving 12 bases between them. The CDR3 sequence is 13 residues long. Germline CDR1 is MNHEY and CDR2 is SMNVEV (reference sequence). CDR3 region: CASSRDLRDTQYF. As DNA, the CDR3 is TGTGCCAGCAGTCGGGATCTACGGGATACGCAGTATTTT.

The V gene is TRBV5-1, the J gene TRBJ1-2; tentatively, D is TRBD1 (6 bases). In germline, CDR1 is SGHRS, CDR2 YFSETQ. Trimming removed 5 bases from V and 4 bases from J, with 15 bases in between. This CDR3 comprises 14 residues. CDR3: CASRSYRDTYGYTF. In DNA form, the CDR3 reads TGCGCCAGCAGATCGTACAGGGATACCTATGGCTACACCTTC.

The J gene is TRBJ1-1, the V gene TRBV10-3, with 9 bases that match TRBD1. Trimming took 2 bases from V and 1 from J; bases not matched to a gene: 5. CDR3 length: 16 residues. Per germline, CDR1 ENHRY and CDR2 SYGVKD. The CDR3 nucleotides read TGTGCCATCAGTGAGCGGACAGGGGCAACGAACACTGAAGCTTTCTTT. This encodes CAISERTGATNTEAFF.

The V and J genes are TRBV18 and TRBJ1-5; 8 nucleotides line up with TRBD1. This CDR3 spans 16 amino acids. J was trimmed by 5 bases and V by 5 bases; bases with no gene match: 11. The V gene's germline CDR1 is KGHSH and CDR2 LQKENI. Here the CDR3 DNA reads TGTGCCAGCTCAAAGGACAGGGCTGGTTCGGATCAGCCCCAGCATTTT. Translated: CASSKDRAGSDQPQHF.

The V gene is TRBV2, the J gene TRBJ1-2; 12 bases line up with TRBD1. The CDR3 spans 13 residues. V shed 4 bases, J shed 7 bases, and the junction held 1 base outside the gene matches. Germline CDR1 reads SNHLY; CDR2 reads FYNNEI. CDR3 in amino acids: CASSGDRGLGYTF. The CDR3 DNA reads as TGTGCCAGCAGTGGGGACAGGGGGCTTGGCTACACCTTC.

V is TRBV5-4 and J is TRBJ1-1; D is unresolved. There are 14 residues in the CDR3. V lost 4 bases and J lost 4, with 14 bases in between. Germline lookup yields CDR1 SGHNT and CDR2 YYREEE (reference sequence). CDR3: CASSPPPLFTEAFF. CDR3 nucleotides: TGTGCCAGCAGCCCTCCCCCATTATTCACTGAAGCTTTCTTT.

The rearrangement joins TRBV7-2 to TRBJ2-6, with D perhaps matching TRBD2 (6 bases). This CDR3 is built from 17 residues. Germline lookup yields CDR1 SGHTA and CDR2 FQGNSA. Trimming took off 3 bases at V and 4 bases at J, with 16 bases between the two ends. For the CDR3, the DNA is TGTGCCAGCAGCTTGGGGCACGGGACTCTCGGGGCCAACGTCCTGACTTTC. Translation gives CASSLGHGTLGANVLTF.

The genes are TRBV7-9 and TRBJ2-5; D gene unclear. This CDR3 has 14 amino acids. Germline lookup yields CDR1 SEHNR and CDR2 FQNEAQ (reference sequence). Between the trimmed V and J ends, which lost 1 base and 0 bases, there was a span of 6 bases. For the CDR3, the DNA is TGTGCCAGCAGCTTAGACCGTTACCAAGAGACCCAGTACTTC. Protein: CASSLDRYQETQYF.

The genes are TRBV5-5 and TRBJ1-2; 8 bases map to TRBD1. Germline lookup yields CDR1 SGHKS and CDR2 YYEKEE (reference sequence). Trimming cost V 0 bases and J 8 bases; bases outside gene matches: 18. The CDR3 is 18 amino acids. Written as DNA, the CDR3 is TGTGCCAGCAGCTTGGTAGGAGGGACAGGTCCCCCGTTGGGAGGCTACACCTTC. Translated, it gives CASSLVGGTGPPLGGYTF.

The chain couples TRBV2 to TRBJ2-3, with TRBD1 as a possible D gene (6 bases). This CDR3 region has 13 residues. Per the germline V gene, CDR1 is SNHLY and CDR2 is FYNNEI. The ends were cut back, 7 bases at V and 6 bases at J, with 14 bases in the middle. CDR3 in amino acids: CASKGEGVDTQYF. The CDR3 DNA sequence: TGTGCCAGCAAGGGTGAGGGGGTGGATACGCAGTATTTT.

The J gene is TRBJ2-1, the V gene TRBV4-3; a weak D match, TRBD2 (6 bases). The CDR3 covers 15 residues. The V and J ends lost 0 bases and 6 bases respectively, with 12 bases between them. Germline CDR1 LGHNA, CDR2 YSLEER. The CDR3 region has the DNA TGCGCCAGCAGCCAAGATGGGCGGGATACCAATGAGCAGTTCTTC. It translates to CASSQDGRDTNEQFF.

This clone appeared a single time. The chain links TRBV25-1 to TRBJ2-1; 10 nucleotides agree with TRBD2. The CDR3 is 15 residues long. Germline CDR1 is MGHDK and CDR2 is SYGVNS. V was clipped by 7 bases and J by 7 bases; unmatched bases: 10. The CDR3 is CASTEAGGPVNEQFF. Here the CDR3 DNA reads TGTGCCAGCACCGAAGCGGGGGGGCCGGTAAATGAGCAGTTCTTC.

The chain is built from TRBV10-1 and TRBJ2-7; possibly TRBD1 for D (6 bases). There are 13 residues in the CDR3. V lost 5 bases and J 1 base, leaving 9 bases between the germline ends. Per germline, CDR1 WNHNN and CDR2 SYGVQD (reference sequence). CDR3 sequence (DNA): TGCGCCAGCAGTCCAGGGGCGTCCTACGAGCAGTACTTC. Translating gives CASSPGASYEQYF.

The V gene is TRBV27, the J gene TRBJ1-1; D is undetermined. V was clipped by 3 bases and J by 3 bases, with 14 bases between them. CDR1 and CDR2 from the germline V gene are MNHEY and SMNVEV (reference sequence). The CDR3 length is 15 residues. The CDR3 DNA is TGTGCCAGCAGTTTGTGGGGTCTGGGTGACACTGAAGCTTTCTTT. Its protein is CASSLWGLGDTEAFF.

CDR3 DNA sequence: TGTGCCAGTAGTATAGCCGGAACAGGTTCCTCTGGAAACACCATATATTTT. This encodes CASSIAGTGSSGNTIYF. The chain has TRBV19 and TRBJ1-3, with a possible D match to TRBD1 (5 bases). The V and J ends lost 1 base and 0 bases respectively, with 13 bases between them. The CDR3 has 17 residues. Germline V CDR1 and CDR2: LNHDA, SQIVND (reference sequence).

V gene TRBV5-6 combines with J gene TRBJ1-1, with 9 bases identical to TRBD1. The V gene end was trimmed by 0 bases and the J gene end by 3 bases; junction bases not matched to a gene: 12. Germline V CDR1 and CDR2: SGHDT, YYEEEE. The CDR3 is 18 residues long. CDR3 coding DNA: TGTGCCAGCAGCTTGGCCGGCTGGACAGGGGAATTGGACACTGAAGCTTTCTTT. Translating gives CASSLAGWTGELDTEAFF.

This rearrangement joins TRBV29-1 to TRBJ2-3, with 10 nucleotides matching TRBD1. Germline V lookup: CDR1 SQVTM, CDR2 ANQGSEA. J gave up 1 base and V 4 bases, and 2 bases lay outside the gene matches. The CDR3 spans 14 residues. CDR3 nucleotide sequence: TGCAGCGTTGTGGGGACAGGGGGCACAGATACGCAGTATTTT. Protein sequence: CSVVGTGGTDTQYF.

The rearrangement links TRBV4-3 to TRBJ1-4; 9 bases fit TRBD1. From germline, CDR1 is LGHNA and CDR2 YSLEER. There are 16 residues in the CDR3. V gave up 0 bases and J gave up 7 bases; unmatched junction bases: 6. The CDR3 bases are TGCGCCAGCAGCCAAGACCGGACAGGGGCTAGTGAAAAACTGTTTTTT. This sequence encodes CASSQDRTGASEKLFF.

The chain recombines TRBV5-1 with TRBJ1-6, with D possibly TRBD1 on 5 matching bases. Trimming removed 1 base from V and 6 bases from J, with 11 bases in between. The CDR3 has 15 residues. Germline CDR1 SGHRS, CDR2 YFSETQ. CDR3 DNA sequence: TGCGCCAGCAGCTTGAATGGCAGGGTTAATTCACCCCTCCACTTT. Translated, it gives CASSLNGRVNSPLHF.